This T cell receptor beta chain was obtained from a study of spatial heterogeneity in lung cancer. General study findings and limits: Expanded intratumoral alpha and beta TCR counts tracked tumor mutation counts.

Time point meaning: sample taken at primary tumor resection. Looked up from germline, CDR1 is MDHEN and CDR2 is SYDVKM. The V end lost 4 bases, the J end lost 7 bases, and 11 bases lay between the germline ends. This CDR3 spans 13 amino acids. TCRdb ran MiXCR on the 5' RACE reads and lists one entry per CDR3 protein. Found here are about 100,000 distinct CDR3 sequences, around 4.3% of them singletons; the top ten hold less than 25%. This clonotype showed up many times. Its specificity is unknown. The starting material was lung tumor tissue, obtained at surgery. This TCR derives from a male donor with early-stage non-small cell lung cancer. V usage is TRBV28 and J usage is TRBJ2-1; no firm D call. CDR3 in DNA: TGTGCCAGCAGTTCGGGCCCCACGAATGAGCAGTTCTTC. Protein: CASSSGPTNEQFF.